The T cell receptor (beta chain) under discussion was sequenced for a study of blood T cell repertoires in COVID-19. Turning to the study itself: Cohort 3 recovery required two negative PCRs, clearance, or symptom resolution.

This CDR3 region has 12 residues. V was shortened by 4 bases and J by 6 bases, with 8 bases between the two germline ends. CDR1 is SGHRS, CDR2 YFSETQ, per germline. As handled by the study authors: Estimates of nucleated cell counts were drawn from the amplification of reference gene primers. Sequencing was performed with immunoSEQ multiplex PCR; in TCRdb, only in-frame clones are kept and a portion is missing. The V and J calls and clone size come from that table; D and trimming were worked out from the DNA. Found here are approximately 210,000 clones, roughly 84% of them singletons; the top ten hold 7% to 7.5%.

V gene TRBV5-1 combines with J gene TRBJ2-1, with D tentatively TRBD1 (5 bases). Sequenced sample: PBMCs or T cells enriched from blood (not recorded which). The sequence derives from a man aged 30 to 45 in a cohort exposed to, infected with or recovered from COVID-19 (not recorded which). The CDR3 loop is CASSRGGNEQFF. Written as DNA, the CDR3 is TGCGCCAGCAGCAGGGGCGGCAATGAGCAGTTCTTC.